The T cell receptor beta chain under discussion was sequenced for a study of Ad26.COV2.S vaccination and SARS-CoV-2 variants. A word on this clone: Its specificity is unknown.

Sequencing was performed with immunoSEQ multiplex PCR; in TCRdb, only in-frame clones are kept and a portion is missing. The sample carries more than 400,000 clones, 80% to 95% recorded once. Study-level findings and limits: Spike-specific responses of CD8+ and CD4+ T cells were reported to display substantial breadth after vaccination. Greater spike-specific TCR breadth was seen in vaccine recipients than in placebo recipients.

CDR1 is SGHNT and CDR2 is YENEEA in the germline V gene. The CDR3 sequence is 12 residues long. The V gene end was trimmed by 4 bases and the J gene end by 7 bases; junction bases not matched to a gene: 3. Treatment specified: roughly 18 received Ad26.COV2.S at low or high dose, single or two shots; several received placebo; per-sample allocation not given. All samples were drawn on day 63, counting from the first vaccine or placebo injection. This sequence joins TRBV11-3 and TRBJ1-1, with 7 positions matching TRBD1. The material sequenced was peripheral blood, taken in a trial of Ad26.COV2.S vaccine versus placebo. This clonotype was sampled from a person between 18 and 60 years old who received the Ad26.COV2.S COVID-19 vaccine or a placebo. The CDR3 DNA follows: TGTGCCAGCAGCTCCTGGACAGGTGAAGCTTTCTTT. Its translation: CASSSWTGEAFF.